This is a list of T cell receptor beta chains from one sample in a study of beta chain features in type 1 diabetes. Some clones are missing from TCRdb's copy, which holds only in-frame ones; the method was immunoSEQ multiplex PCR. The table lists 970,000 or so clones, about a sixth of them singletons. Sequenced material: naive CD4+ T cells from blood. The receptors were gathered from a woman aged 18-29 years in good health. Both conserved end residues are part of each CDR3. The D gene is left open where the match is weak. Size values are once, few and many counts, or a class for expanded clones, and some rows have none.

j_call v_call d_call clone_size cdr3_aa cdr3_nt
TRBJ1-1 TRBV4-3 TRBD1 NA CASSQGLTGGDRTEAFF TGCGCCAGCAGCCAAGGGTTGACAGGGGGCGATCGCACTGAAGCTTTCTTT
TRBJ1-1 TRBV18 NA NA CASSPPVGGDTEAFF TGTGCCAGCTCACCCCCCGTAGGTGGGGATACTGAAGCTTTCTTT
TRBJ1-1 TRBV5-1 TRBD1 NA CASSATGAEGTEAFF TGCGCCAGCAGCGCAACAGGGGCGGAGGGCACTGAAGCTTTCTTT
TRBJ2-1 TRBV4-3 NA NA CASSQAYLPVPYNEQFF TGCGCCAGCAGCCAAGCCTATCTCCCAGTCCCCTACAATGAGCAGTTCTTC
TRBJ2-7 TRBV5-8 TRBD1 few CASSDRTGGRSEQYF TGTGCCAGCAGCGATCGGACAGGGGGTCGGAGCGAGCAGTACTTC
TRBJ2-1 TRBV11-3 TRBD2 NA CASSLVGLAGKNEQFF TGTGCCAGCAGCTTAGTAGGGCTAGCGGGGAAGAATGAGCAGTTCTTC
TRBJ2-7 TRBV6-5 TRBD1 NA CASSYSGTGLYEQYF TGTGCCAGCAGTTATTCCGGGACAGGACTATACGAGCAGTACTTC
TRBJ1-2 TRBV28 NA NA CASSWGADYGYTF TGTGCCAGCAGTTGGGGGGCGGACTATGGCTACACCTTC
TRBJ2-3 TRBV4-3 TRBD2 NA CASSQQPGLAADTQYF TGCGCCAGCAGCCAACAACCGGGACTAGCGGCAGATACGCAGTATTTT
TRBJ2-1 TRBV5-1 NA once CASNRGSYNEQFF TGCGCCAGCAACAGAGGCTCCTACAATGAGCAGTTCTTC
TRBJ2-5 TRBV15 NA few CATSRAGQETQYF TGTGCCACCAGCAGAGCCGGACAAGAGACCCAGTACTTC
TRBJ2-1 TRBV5-1 TRBD2 NA CASKSGRTNEQFF TGCGCCAGCAAAAGCGGGAGGACGAATGAGCAGTTCTTC
TRBJ2-1 TRBV28 NA NA CASSLSGGTLGFF TGTGCCAGCAGTTTATCGGGTGGGACCCTGGGGTTCTTC
TRBJ1-4 TRBV18 NA few CASSPSRQPNEKLFF TGTGCCAGCTCACCATCTAGGCAGCCTAATGAAAAACTGTTTTTT
TRBJ1-4 TRBV5-1 NA NA CASSYQPNEKLFF TGCGCCAGCAGTTACCAGCCGAATGAAAAACTGTTTTTT
TRBJ2-7 TRBV7-9 NA NA CASSLRPHEQYF TGTGCCAGCAGCCTCCGCCCCCACGAGCAGTACTTC
TRBJ1-2 TRBV28 NA few CASSLWEAGADYGYTF TGTGCCAGCAGTTTATGGGAGGCGGGGGCAGACTATGGCTACACCTTC
TRBJ2-6 TRBV6-6 NA NA CATTLDSTSGANVLTF TGTGCCACCACCCTCGACAGCACCTCTGGGGCCAACGTCCTGACTTTC
TRBJ2-7 TRBV29-1 NA NA CSVVGTNYEQYF TGCAGCGTTGTAGGGACAAACTACGAGCAGTACTTC
TRBJ2-3 TRBV21-1 NA NA CARNRFSSTDTQYF TGTGCCAGAAACAGATTTTCTAGCACAGATACGCAGTATTTT
TRBJ2-5 TRBV7-8 NA few CASSFRGKETQYF TGTGCCAGCAGCTTCAGAGGAAAGGAGACCCAGTACTTC
TRBJ2-1 TRBV5-4 TRBD2 few CASSFTGTRYNEQFF TGTGCCAGCAGCTTCACCGGGACTAGGTACAATGAGCAGTTCTTC